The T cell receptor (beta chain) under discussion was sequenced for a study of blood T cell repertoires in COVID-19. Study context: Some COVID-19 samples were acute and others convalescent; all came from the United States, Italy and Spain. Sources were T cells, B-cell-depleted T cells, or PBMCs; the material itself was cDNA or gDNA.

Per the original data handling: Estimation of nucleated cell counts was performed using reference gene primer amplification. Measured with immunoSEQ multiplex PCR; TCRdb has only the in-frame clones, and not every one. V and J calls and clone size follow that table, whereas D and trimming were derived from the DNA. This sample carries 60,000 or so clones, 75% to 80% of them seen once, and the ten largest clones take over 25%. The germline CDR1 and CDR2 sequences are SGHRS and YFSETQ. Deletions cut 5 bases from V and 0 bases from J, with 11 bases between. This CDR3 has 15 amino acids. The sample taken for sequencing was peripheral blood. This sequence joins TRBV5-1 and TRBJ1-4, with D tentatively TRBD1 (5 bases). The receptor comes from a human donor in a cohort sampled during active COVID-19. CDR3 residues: CASSLAGTTNEKLFF. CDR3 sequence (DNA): TGCGCCAGCAGTCTCGCAGGGACAACTAATGAAAAACTGTTTTTT.